These 10 T cell receptor beta chains were sequenced from one sample in a study of T cells in Graves' hyperthyroidism and ophthalmopathy. The source material, RNA transcripts, was used to amplify TCR beta CDR3 regions. RT-PCR in the first round (using the HTBI primer set) targeted the TCR CDR3. TCRdb re-derived calls from the multiplex PCR reads in MiXCR, one entry per CDR3 protein. The table records about 640,000 distinct CDR3 sequences, roughly 15% of them present only once. The specimen sequenced was blood. Receptors originate from a woman between 50 and 59 years old with Graves' ophthalmopathy.

This clonotype was detected a few times. V usage is TRBV2 and J usage is TRBJ2-5; 13 bases are shared with TRBD2. Per germline, CDR1 SNHLY and CDR2 FYNNEI. V was pared by 6 bases and J by 5 bases, with 9 bases of the junction left unmatched. There are 16 residues in the CDR3. CDR3 bases: TGTGCCAGCAGCAGGCGACTAGCGGGAGGTCTGGAGACCCAGTACTTC. Translating it yields CASSRRLAGGLETQYF.

This clonotype was detected a few times. The genes are TRBV20-1 and TRBJ2-2, with D perhaps TRBD1 (5 bases). CDR3 size: 14 residues. V was shortened by 3 bases and J by 3 bases, with 11 bases between the two germline ends. CDR1 DFQATT and CDR2 SNEGSKA come from the germline V gene (reference sequence). The CDR3 bases are TGCAGTGCTAGTTCAGGGTTGGACACCGGGGAGCTGTTTTTT. It codes for CSASSGLDTGELFF.

Many counts were recorded for this clonotype. The CDR3 loop is CSVATAIGIGYEQYF. CDR3 in DNA: TGCAGCGTCGCGACGGCAATTGGGATTGGCTACGAGCAGTACTTC. This chain connects TRBV29-1 to TRBJ2-7; no reliable D call. CDR1 is SQVTM, CDR2 ANQGSEA, per germline. V lost 6 bases and J lost 3, with 21 bases in between. The CDR3 runs 15 residues.

The chain uses TRBV6-2 or TRBV6-3 and TRBJ2-5; 8 nucleotides align to TRBD2. CDR1 is MNHEY and CDR2 is SVGEGT in the germline V gene. The J segment lost 5 bases and the V segment lost 6 bases, leaving 5 bases of the junction unmatched. The CDR3 covers 13 residues. CDR3 DNA sequence: TGTGCCAGCAGAAAAGCGGGAGTGGAGACCCAGTACTTC. The encoded protein is CASRKAGVETQYF.

Many counts were recorded for this clonotype. The rearrangement uses TRBV20-1 and TRBJ2-3; D unclear. Germline V gene sequence: CDR1 DFQATT, CDR2 SNEGSKA (reference sequence). Trimming shortened V by 0 bases and J by 4 bases, and 14 bases separated the two germline ends. This CDR3 has 15 residues. The CDR3 coding sequence is TGCAGTGCTAGAGATCCGGCACGCGCGGCAGATACGCAGTATTTT. This encodes CSARDPARAADTQYF.

V usage is TRBV6-2 or TRBV6-3 and J usage is TRBJ2-3; a weak D match, TRBD2 (5 bases). Germline CDR1 reads MNHEY; CDR2 reads SVGEGT. This CDR3 spans 16 amino acids. V was pared by 5 bases and J by 0 bases, with 15 bases between. The CDR3 region is CASSGLSTDSTDTQYF. DNA for the CDR3: TGTGCCAGCAGTGGACTTTCGACGGATAGCACAGATACGCAGTATTTT.

In this sample, this clonotype turned up a few times. The chain has TRBV5-1 and TRBJ2-5, with a tentative D call TRBD1 (5 bases). The germline V and J ends were trimmed by 4 bases and 2 bases, with 12 bases remaining between them. The germline V gene has CDR1 SGHRS and CDR2 YFSETQ. The CDR3 is made up of 14 amino acids. This chain's CDR3 is CASSRYDRQETQYF. CDR3 in DNA: TGCGCCAGCAGCAGATATGACAGACAAGAGACCCAGTACTTC.

This clonotype was counted many times. The chain is built from TRBV30 and TRBJ2-3; D may be TRBD2 (6 bases). Trimming cost V 3 bases and J 6 bases, with 16 bases left between them. The CDR3 consists of 14 residues. Per the germline V gene, CDR1 is GTSNPN and CDR2 is SVGIG (reference sequence). CDR3 nucleotide sequence: TGTGCCTGGAGGTTGGGACTGGCTGTGGATACGCAGTATTTT. It yields the protein CAWRLGLAVDTQYF.

This clonotype was observed many times. The J gene is TRBJ1-1, the V gene TRBV5-1; D gene ambiguous. This CDR3 is 14 amino acids long. The ends were cut back, 4 bases at V and 1 base at J, with 11 bases in the middle. The germline V gene encodes CDR1 SGHRS and CDR2 YFSETQ. CDR3 coding DNA: TGCGCCAGCAGCCTTACCGGGAAGAACACTGAAGCTTTCTTT. Protein product: CASSLTGKNTEAFF.

This clonotype occurred many times. The V and J genes are TRBV28 and TRBJ1-4, with a weak D call TRBD1 (6 bases). The CDR3 has 14 amino acids. Germline values: CDR1 MDHEN, CDR2 SYDVKM. V lost 5 bases to trimming and J lost 7 bases, with 14 bases between them. CDR3 loop: CASSLQGISEKLFF. As DNA, the CDR3 is TGTGCCAGCAGTCTACAGGGAATTAGTGAAAAACTGTTTTTT.